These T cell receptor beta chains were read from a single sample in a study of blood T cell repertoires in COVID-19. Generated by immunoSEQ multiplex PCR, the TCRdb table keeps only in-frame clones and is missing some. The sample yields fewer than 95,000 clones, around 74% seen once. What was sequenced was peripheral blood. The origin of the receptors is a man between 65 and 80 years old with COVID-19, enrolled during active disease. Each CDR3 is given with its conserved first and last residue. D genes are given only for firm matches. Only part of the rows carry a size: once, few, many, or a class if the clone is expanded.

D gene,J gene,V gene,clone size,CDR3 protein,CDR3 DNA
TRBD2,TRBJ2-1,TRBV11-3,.,CASSRGTSGSNEQFF,TGTGCCAGCAGTAGAGGGACTAGCGGAAGTAATGAGCAGTTCTTC
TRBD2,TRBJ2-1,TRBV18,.,CASSPSGTSYNEQFF,TGTGCCAGCTCACCCAGCGGGACCTCTTACAATGAGCAGTTCTTC
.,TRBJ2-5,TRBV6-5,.,CASLGLSTAKTQYF,TGTGCCAGCCTCGGACTATCGACCGCCAAGACCCAGTACTTC
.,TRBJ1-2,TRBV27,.,CASQGSGLGNVGPFGYTF,TGTGCCAGCCAGGGATCGGGCCTCGGTAATGTGGGGCCGTTTGGCTACACCTTC
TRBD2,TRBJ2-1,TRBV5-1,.,CASSLEASGGSAQFF,TGCGCCAGCAGCTTGGAGGCTAGCGGGGGCTCCGCGCAGTTCTTC
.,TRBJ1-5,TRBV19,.,CASTPLPPRTFQPQHF,TGTGCCAGTACCCCCCTCCCCCCCAGAACATTTCAGCCCCAGCATTTT
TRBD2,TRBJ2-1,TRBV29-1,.,CSVAGTSRGNEQFF,TGCAGCGTTGCAGGGACTAGCAGAGGCAATGAGCAGTTCTTC
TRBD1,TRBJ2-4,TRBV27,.,CASSTGQGSIQYF,TGTGCCAGCAGCACGGGACAGGGATCCATTCAGTACTTC
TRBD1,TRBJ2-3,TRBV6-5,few,CASIRDRNADTQYF,TGTGCCAGTATCCGGGACAGGAACGCAGATACGCAGTATTTT
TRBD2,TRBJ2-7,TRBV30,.,CASEEAGNSYEQYF,TGTGCCTCGGAGGAAGCGGGGAACTCCTACGAGCAGTACTTC
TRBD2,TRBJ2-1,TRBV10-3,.,CAIRDQLAGEQFF,TGTGCCATCAGGGACCAACTAGCGGGTGAGCAGTTCTTC
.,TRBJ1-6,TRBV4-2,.,CASSQDGAGVGNSPLHF,TGTGCCAGCAGCCAAGATGGGGCAGGAGTTGGTAATTCACCCCTCCACTTT
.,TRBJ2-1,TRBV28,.,CASSWSGLGVEQFF,TGTGCCAGCAGCTGGAGCGGGTTAGGGGTTGAGCAGTTCTTC
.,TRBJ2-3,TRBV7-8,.,CASSLGTGRSTDTQYF,TGTGCCAGCAGCTTAGGAACGGGAAGGAGCACAGATACGCAGTATTTT
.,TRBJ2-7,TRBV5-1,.,CASSFSSYEQYF,TGCGCCAGCAGCTTCTCTTCCTACGAGCAGTACTTC
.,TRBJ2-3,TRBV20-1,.,CSGLLTDTQYF,TGCAGTGGTCTCCTCACAGATACGCAGTATTTT
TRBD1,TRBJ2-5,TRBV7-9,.,CASRQDRGQETQYF,TGTGCCAGCAGACAAGACAGGGGCCAAGAGACCCAGTACTTC
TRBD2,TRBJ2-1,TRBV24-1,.,CATRGLAGAGEQFF,TGTGCCACCCGAGGACTAGCGGGAGCCGGTGAGCAGTTCTTC
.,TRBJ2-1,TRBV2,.,CASRVDFSSYNEQFF,TGTGCCAGCAGGGTCGACTTCAGCTCCTACAATGAGCAGTTCTTC
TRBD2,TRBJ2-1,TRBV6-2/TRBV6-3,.,CASSYEAGASYNEQFF,TGTGCCAGCAGTTACGAAGCGGGAGCGTCCTACAATGAGCAGTTCTTC
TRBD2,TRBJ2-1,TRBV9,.,CASSVVGGRLDNEQFF,TGTGCCAGCAGCGTAGTGGGCGGGAGATTGGATAATGAGCAGTTCTTC
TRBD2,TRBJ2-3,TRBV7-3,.,CASSSIQRDTQYF,TGTGCCAGCAGCTCCATCCAGCGGGACACGCAGTATTTT
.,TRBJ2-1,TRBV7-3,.,CASSLNSYNEQFF,TGTGCCAGCAGCTTAAACAGCTACAATGAGCAGTTCTTC
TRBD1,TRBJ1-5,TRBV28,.,CASTQRDRTARLIGQPQHF,TGTGCCAGCACCCAGAGGGACAGAACTGCCAGGCTAATCGGTCAGCCCCAGCATTTT
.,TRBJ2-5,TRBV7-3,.,CASSRGQSETQYF,TGTGCCAGCAGTCGTGGACAGTCCGAGACCCAGTACTTC
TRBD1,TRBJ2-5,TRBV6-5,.,CASSYSGQGRKTQYF,TGTGCCAGCAGTTATTCGGGACAGGGTAGAAAGACCCAGTACTTC
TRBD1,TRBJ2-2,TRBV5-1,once,CASSRGQYTGELFF,TGCGCCAGCAGCCGGGGACAGTACACCGGGGAGCTGTTTTTT
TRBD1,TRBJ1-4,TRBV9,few,CASSKDRGNEKLFF,TGTGCCAGCAGTAAGGACAGGGGGAATGAAAAACTGTTTTTT
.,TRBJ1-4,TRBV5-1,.,CASRPGLFNEKLFF,TGCGCCAGCAGACCGGGACTTTTTAATGAAAAACTGTTTTTT
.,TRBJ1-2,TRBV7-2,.,CASSFDTNYGYTF,TGTGCCAGCAGCTTTGACACAAACTATGGCTACACCTTC
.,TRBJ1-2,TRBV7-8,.,CASSLERGAGGYTF,TGTGCCAGCAGCTTAGAACGGGGTGCTGGTGGCTACACCTTC
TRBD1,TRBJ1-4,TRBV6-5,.,CASSSGQGAEKLFF,TGTGCCAGCAGCTCGGGACAGGGCGCTGAAAAACTGTTTTTT
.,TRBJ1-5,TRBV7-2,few,CASREGGGGQPQHF,TGTGCCAGCAGAGAGGGGGGGGGCGGTCAGCCCCAGCATTTT
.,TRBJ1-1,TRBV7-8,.,CASSLGYRGRGTEAFF,TGTGCCAGCAGCTTAGGCTATCGGGGGAGGGGCACTGAAGCTTTCTTT
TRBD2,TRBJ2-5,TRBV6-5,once,CASSYSGGSQETQYF,TGTGCCAGCAGTTATTCGGGAGGATCCCAAGAGACCCAGTACTTC
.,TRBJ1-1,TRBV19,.,CASSIIRSTREAFF,TGTGCCAGTAGTATTATCAGGTCGACCAGGGAAGCTTTCTTT
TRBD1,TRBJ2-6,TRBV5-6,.,CASSFAGQASGANVLTF,TGTGCCAGCAGCTTCGCGGGACAGGCCTCTGGGGCCAACGTCCTGACTTTC
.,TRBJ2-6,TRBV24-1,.,CATSDGGGGPGANVLTF,TGTGCCACCAGTGATGGAGGCGGGGGCCCTGGGGCCAACGTCCTGACTTTC
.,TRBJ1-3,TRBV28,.,CASSSLDDYFSGNTIYF,TGTGCCAGCAGTAGTCTAGACGACTACTTCTCTGGAAACACCATATATTTT
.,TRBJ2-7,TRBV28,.,CASSNLDSTYEQYF,TGTGCCAGCAGTAACCTGGACAGTACCTACGAGCAGTACTTC
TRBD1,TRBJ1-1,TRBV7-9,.,CASSPRQGSSVSTEAFF,TGTGCCAGCAGCCCCCGACAGGGTAGCTCAGTAAGTACTGAAGCTTTCTTT
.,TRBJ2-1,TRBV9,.,CASSARPGAIDEQFF,TGTGCCAGCAGCGCCCGTCCCGGAGCTATCGATGAGCAGTTCTTC
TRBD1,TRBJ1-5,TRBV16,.,CASSHQGQGQYQPQHF,TGTGCCAGCAGCCATCAGGGACAGGGTCAGTATCAGCCCCAGCATTTT
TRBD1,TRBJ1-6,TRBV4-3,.,CASSQDRRFRDRGHDSPLHF,TGCGCCAGCAGCCAAGATCGAAGGTTTCGGGACAGGGGGCACGATTCACCCCTCCACTTT
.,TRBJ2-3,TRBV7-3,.,CASSLTFHGTDTQYF,TGTGCCAGCAGCTTAACGTTTCATGGCACAGATACGCAGTATTTT
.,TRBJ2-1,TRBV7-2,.,CASSPRERVQSNEQFF,TGTGCCAGCAGCCCGAGGGAGCGGGTCCAATCCAATGAGCAGTTCTTC
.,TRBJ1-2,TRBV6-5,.,CASTGHYGYTF,TGTGCCAGCACGGGTCACTATGGCTACACCTTC
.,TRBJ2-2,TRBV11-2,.,CASSLFLSSNTGELFF,TGTGCCAGCAGCTTATTCCTCAGTTCAAACACCGGGGAGCTGTTTTTT
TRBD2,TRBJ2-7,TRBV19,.,CASSILAGTHEQYF,TGTGCCAGTAGCATACTAGCGGGAACTCACGAGCAGTACTTC
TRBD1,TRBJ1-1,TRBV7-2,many,CASSPGTVGMSAFF,TGTGCCAGCAGCCCCGGGACAGTGGGCATGTCCGCTTTCTTT
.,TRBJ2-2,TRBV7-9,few,CASPSNTGELFF,TGTGCCAGCCCGAGCAACACCGGGGAGCTGTTTTTT
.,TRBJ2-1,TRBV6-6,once,CASSPPGYSYNEQFF,TGTGCCAGCAGTCCGCCAGGGTACTCCTACAATGAGCAGTTCTTC
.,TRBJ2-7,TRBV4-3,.,CASSQEGPGASYEQYF,TGCGCCAGCAGCCAAGAAGGTCCAGGGGCTTCCTACGAGCAGTACTTC
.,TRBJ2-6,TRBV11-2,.,CASTHPGSGANVLTF,TGTGCCAGCACCCATCCGGGTTCTGGGGCCAACGTCCTGACTTTC